This T cell receptor (beta chain) is from a study of cytomegalovirus exposure and HLA in healthy donors. Looked up from germline, CDR1 is LGHNA and CDR2 is YNFKEQ. CDR3 length: 17 amino acids. Trimming cost V 0 bases and J 6 bases; bases outside gene matches: 11. Whole-study findings and limits: V- and J-gene trimming of TCR beta was linked (in a later analysis) to a missense DCLRE1C variant.

On this clone itself: Its specificity is unknown.

PCR amplification relied on 60 Vbeta primers (plus 13 Jbeta primers). TCRdb's copy holds only in-frame clones and misses some; the assay was immunoSEQ multiplex PCR. The profile shows 200,000 to 250,000 clones, under 90% of them singletons. The source of this sequence is a human donor in good health. Sequencing was performed on PBMCs. The chain joins TRBV4-2 to TRBJ2-3; TRBD2 matches 8 bases. The CDR3 is CASSQENRGGRTDTQYF. Here the CDR3 DNA reads TGTGCCAGCAGCCAAGAAAACCGGGGGGGGCGAACGGATACGCAGTATTTT.